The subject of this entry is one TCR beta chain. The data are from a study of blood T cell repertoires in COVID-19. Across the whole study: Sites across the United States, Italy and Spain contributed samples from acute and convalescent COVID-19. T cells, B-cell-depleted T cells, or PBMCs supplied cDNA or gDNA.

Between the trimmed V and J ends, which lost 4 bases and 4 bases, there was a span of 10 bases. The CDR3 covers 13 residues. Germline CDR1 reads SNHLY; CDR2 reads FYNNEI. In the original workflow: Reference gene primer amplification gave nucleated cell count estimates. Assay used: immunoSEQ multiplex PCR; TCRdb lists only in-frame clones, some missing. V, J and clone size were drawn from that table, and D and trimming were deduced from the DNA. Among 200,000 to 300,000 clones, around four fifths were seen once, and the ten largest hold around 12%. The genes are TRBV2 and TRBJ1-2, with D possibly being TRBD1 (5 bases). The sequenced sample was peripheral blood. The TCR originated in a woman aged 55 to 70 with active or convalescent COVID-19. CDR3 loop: CASSAGEGYGYTF. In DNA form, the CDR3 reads TGTGCCAGCAGTGCGGGGGAGGGCTATGGCTACACCTTC.